This is a list of T cell receptor beta chains from one sample in a study of blood T cell repertoires in COVID-19. Sequenced by immunoSEQ multiplex PCR; TCRdb stores in-frame clones only, minus some. The sample lists under 75,000 clones; 75% to 90% were seen once. Material: peripheral blood. The receptors shown here come from a man aged 25-40 years with acute or convalescent COVID-19. Both conserved end residues are part of each CDR3.

v_call	j_call	cdr3_aa
TRBV10-3	TRBJ1-6	CAISEQGSDSPLHF
TRBV19	TRBJ1-2	CASSVPGQGARNTF
TRBV29-1	TRBJ1-1	CSVDGGRGTEAFF
TRBV7-9	TRBJ2-1	CASSYVTGNHNEQFF
TRBV9	TRBJ1-2	CASSPGTPANYGYTF
TRBV4-2	TRBJ2-2	CASSQGLAGGELFF
TRBV2	TRBJ1-1	CASSGGQVYTEAFF
TRBV11-3	TRBJ2-1	CASSLNGGPSYNEQFF
TRBV4-3	TRBJ1-2	CASSPANRDYGYTF
TRBV19	TRBJ2-2	CASSGDRTGYTGELFF
TRBV5-1	TRBJ2-5	CASSRGGETQYF
TRBV18	TRBJ2-7	CASSPEIAISYEQYF
TRBV11-1	TRBJ1-2	CASSPGLKRGYTF
TRBV11-2	TRBJ1-2	CASSPREPNYGYTF
TRBV6-5	TRBJ2-7	CASRRGLAGFYEQYF
TRBV18	TRBJ1-4	CASSPLQGDGEKLFF
TRBV6-5	TRBJ1-2	CASRRRPYGYTF
TRBV10-3	TRBJ2-1	CAIRQGLAAYNEQFF
TRBV6-2/TRBV6-3	TRBJ2-7	CASSLKTAEQYF
TRBV18	TRBJ2-3	CASSLLGQGGRTDTQYF
TRBV7-9	TRBJ1-5	CASSSPGHRGQPQHF
TRBV30	TRBJ1-1	CAWHKQGRQNTEAFF
TRBV2	TRBJ2-7	CASSLGATSGSYEQYF
TRBV6-2/TRBV6-3	TRBJ2-7	CASSDWTSGEDYEQYF
TRBV29-1	TRBJ2-3	CSVDGTGWTDTQYF
TRBV5-8	TRBJ1-1	CASSRGAMNTEAFF
TRBV6-6	TRBJ1-3	CASSPLLGDRGKFRNTIYF
TRBV2	TRBJ1-2	CASSAAGQGRGYTF
TRBV19	TRBJ2-7	CASSRENRGLEQYF
TRBV11-2	TRBJ1-5	CASSLGDTENQPQHF
TRBV7-2	TRBJ1-2	CASSLKPGGIYGYTF
TRBV2	TRBJ2-6	CASSGVAGANVLTF
TRBV4-2	TRBJ2-1	CASSQSRTSGSDEQFF